Below, 8 T cell receptor beta chains from the same sample are listed, as sequenced in a study of OX40 agonist ivuxolimab in advanced cancers. Assay: immunoSEQ multiplex PCR; the TCRdb copy retains only in-frame clones and omits some. Of around 60,000 clones listed, around 93% are singletons. Sequenced here: CD4+ or CD8+ T cells sorted from blood, sampled in a trial of the OX40 agonist ivuxolimab. Source of these receptors: an adult with an advanced solid tumor such as melanoma, head and neck, liver or kidney cancer.

The rearrangement links TRBV30 to TRBJ1-1, with D unresolved. V was trimmed by 2 bases and J by 10 bases, leaving 20 bases between them. The CDR3 covers 14 residues. Germline V gene data show CDR1 as GTSNPN and CDR2 as SVGIG (reference sequence). The CDR3 sequence: CAWSRAVGQQGAFF. The CDR3 region has the DNA TGTGCCTGGAGTCGGGCGGTGGGTCAGCAAGGAGCTTTCTTT. Based on the CDR3 plus reference TRBV30 and TRBJ1-1, the full variable domain is SQTIHQWPATLVQPVGSPLSLECTVEGTSNPNLYWYRQAAGRGLQLLFYSVGIGQISSEVPQNLSASRPQDRQFILSSKKLLLSDSGFYLCAWSRAVGQQGAFFGQGTRLTVV.

J is TRBJ2-5 and V is TRBV2; no reliable D call. The CDR3 runs to 11 residues. From germline, CDR1 is SNHLY and CDR2 FYNNEI. Trimming took 6 bases from V and 2 from J, leaving 4 bases between them. In DNA form, the CDR3 reads TGTGCCAGCAGGGGACAAGAGACCCAGTACTTC. Its protein product is CASRGQETQYF. The whole variable domain, remainder taken from reference TRBV2 and TRBJ2-5, is EPEVTQTPSHQVTQMGQEVILRCVPISNHLYFYWYRQILGQKVEFLVSFYNNEISEKSEIFDDQFSVERPDGSNFTLKIRSTKLEDSAMYFCASRGQETQYFGPGTRLLVL.

The chain joins TRBV27 to TRBJ1-2; D may be TRBD1 (6 bases). CDR3 size: 16 residues. V lost 1 base and J lost 4, with 16 bases in between. Germline V lookup: CDR1 MNHEY, CDR2 SMNVEV (reference sequence). For the CDR3, the DNA is TGTGCCAGCAGTTTATTCGGGGGGCTATTGGGCTATGGCTACACCTTC. Amino acid sequence: CASSLFGGLLGYGYTF.

CDR3 nucleotides: TGTGCCAGCTCACCTGAGACAGGCTATAGCAATCAGCCCCAGCATTTT. Its protein is CASSPETGYSNQPQHF. This chain joins TRBV18 and TRBJ1-5, with TRBD1 as a possible D gene (6 bases). V was trimmed by 3 bases and J by 0 bases, leaving 12 bases between them. The germline V gene has CDR1 KGHSH and CDR2 LQKENI. There are 16 residues in the CDR3. Drawing the rest from reference TRBV18 and TRBJ1-5, the complete variable domain is NAGVMQNPRHLVRRRGQEARLRCSPMKGHSHVYWYRQLPEEGLKFMVYLQKENIIDESGMPKERFSAEFPKEGPSILRIQQVVRGDSAAYFCASSPETGYSNQPQHFGDGTRLSIL.

This rearrangement joins TRBV28 to TRBJ1-4; the D is unclear. The CDR3 extends over 12 amino acids. V was pared by 4 bases and J by 0 bases, with 0 bases between. The germline V gene encodes CDR1 MDHEN and CDR2 SYDVKM. CDR3 in amino acids: CASSSTNEKLFF. CDR3 DNA: TGTGCCAGCAGTTCAACTAATGAAAAACTGTTTTTT.

V usage is TRBV6-5 and J usage is TRBJ2-5; 9 bases are shared with TRBD2. CDR1 and CDR2 from the germline V gene are MNHEY and SVGAGI. The CDR3 is 14 amino acids. Trimming cost V 8 bases and J 4 bases; bases outside gene matches: 8. The CDR3 loop reads CASRRWTSAETQYF. The CDR3 DNA is TGTGCCAGCCGGAGGTGGACTAGCGCAGAGACCCAGTACTTC.

About this clone itself: The junction departs from the called germline gene at one end, perhaps through a read error. The chain combines TRBV30 with TRBJ2-7, with no clear D. The CDR3 consists of 11 residues. From germline, CDR1 is GTSNPN and CDR2 SVGIG (reference sequence). CDR3 residues: CAWSAYSVLHF. Here the CDR3 DNA reads TGTGCCTGGAGTGCCTACTCAGTCCTCCACTTC.

This chain links TRBV6-1 with TRBJ1-5; D might be TRBD1 (5 bases). Trimming removed 4 bases at V and 0 bases at J, with 10 bases between. CDR1 and CDR2 (germline): MNHNS, SASEGT. This CDR3 is built from 15 residues. The CDR3 protein is CASSVQGLSNQPQHF. CDR3 bases: TGTGCCAGCAGTGTGCAGGGACTTAGCAATCAGCCCCAGCATTTT.